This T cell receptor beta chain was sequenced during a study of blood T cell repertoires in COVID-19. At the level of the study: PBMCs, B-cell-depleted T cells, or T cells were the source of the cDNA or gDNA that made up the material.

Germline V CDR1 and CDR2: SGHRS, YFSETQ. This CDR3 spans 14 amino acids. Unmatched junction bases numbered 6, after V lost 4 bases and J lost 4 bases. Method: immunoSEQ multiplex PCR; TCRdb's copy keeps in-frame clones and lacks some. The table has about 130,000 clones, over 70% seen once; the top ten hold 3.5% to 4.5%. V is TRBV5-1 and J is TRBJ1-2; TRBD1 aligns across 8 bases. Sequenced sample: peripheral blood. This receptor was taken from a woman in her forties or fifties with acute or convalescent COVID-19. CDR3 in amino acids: CASSPGQGGYGYTF. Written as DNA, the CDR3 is TGCGCCAGCAGCCCAGGACAGGGCGGCTATGGCTACACCTTC.